This T cell receptor (beta chain) is drawn from a study of T cell responses to AZD1222 COVID-19 vaccine. Findings and caveats of the study: Repertoire sampling was restricted to post-peak T cell response timepoints.

The assay was immunoSEQ multiplex PCR, and TCRdb's table has in-frame clones only and misses some. The table has 120,000 to 150,000 clones, approximately 89% seen once. Notes on this clone: Its matching antigen is unknown.

The sequenced sample was peripheral blood, obtained on day 0 of MenACWY control vaccination. The source is an adult in good health.

The CDR3 reads CATSSRVQPQHF. CDR3 DNA sequence: TGTGCCACCAGCAGCCGGGTCCAGCCCCAGCATTTT. The chain combines TRBV15 with TRBJ1-5; D remains ambiguous. CDR1 is LNHNV, CDR2 YYDKDF, per germline (reference sequence). There are 12 residues in the CDR3. The V end was cut by 3 bases, the J end by 7 bases, with 7 bases between.